This T cell receptor (beta chain) comes out of a study of regulatory and conventional T cells in RAG deficiency. With V trimmed by 0 bases and J by 4 bases, 0 bases remained unmatched. This CDR3 is built from 12 residues. Germline V CDR1 and CDR2: GTSNPN, SVGIG (reference sequence). Genomic DNA came from blood conventional CD4+ T cells gated CD25-low CD127-high. This clone was found a few times. Profiling relied on immunoSEQ multiplex PCR, and the TCRdb table lists in-frame clones only, not all of them. The sample yields fewer than 40,000 clones, 90% to 97% seen once. The same data also went into a second study, on regulatory T cells. From that report: Amplification used 52 TRBV primers and 13 TRBJ primers. Skewed V and J usage and few unique V-J pairs marked patient repertoires, most in Tregs.

This sequence originates from a human donor in good health. The J gene is TRBJ2-7, the V gene TRBV30, with 7 bases lining up with TRBD1. Material for sequencing was CD25- CD4+ T cells sorted from blood. CDR3 nucleotides: TGTGCCTGGAGTGTACAGGGGTACGAGCAGTACTTC. This encodes CAWSVQGYEQYF.